These 9 T cell receptor beta chains originate from one sample sequenced in a study of immune characterization of retroperitoneal liposarcoma. TCRdb re-analysed the PCR reads in MiXCR, keeping a single row per CDR3 protein. Of over 9,000 distinct CDR3 sequences listed, over 25% were seen once; the top ten hold 8.5% to 9.5%. The source material was tumor tissue. Receptors were obtained from a female donor with retroperitoneal liposarcoma.

The sample holds many counts of this clonotype. The genes are TRBV6-1 and TRBJ1-4; 7 bases match TRBD1. The J segment lost 6 bases and the V segment lost 2 bases, leaving 18 bases of the junction unmatched. This CDR3 comprises 19 residues. Germline loops: CDR1 MNHNS, CDR2 SASEGT. In nucleotides, the CDR3 is TGTGCCAGCAGTGAATTGGGCGGACCCCGGACAGGAAAATATGAAAAACTGTTTTTT. The encoded protein is CASSELGGPRTGKYEKLFF.

This clonotype was seen more than once but under ten times. V and J are TRBV14 and TRBJ2-1; TRBD2 aligns across 8 bases. The CDR3 has 15 amino acids. Unmatched junction bases numbered 7, after V lost 3 bases and J lost 6 bases. Germline assignment: CDR1 SGHDN and CDR2 FVKESK. The CDR3, as DNA: TGTGCCAGCAGCCACGTCGGGGGGGCAGGCAATGAGCAGTTCTTC. It specifies CASSHVGGAGNEQFF.

This clonotype was seen only a few times. This chain connects TRBV7-2 to TRBJ2-1; possible D gene TRBD2, 7 bases. The DNA end is a closer match to TRBJ2-7, so the J assignment may be wrong. Germline V CDR1 and CDR2: SGHTA, FQGNSA. This CDR3 has 14 amino acids. CDR3 in amino acids: CASSLAAGANEQYF. The CDR3 DNA follows: TGTGCCAGCAGCTTAGCTGCGGGGGCTAATGAGCAGTACTTC.

In this sample, this clonotype turned up many times. The gene calls are TRBV6-1 and TRBJ1-4; TRBD1 matches at 7 bases. The CDR3 runs 16 residues. Germline-derived CDR1 and CDR2 are MNHNS and SASEGT. V dropped 0 bases and J dropped 8; count of bases not matched to a gene: 9. The CDR3 region is CASSEARGGGGEKLFF. CDR3 nucleotide sequence: TGTGCCAGCAGTGAAGCTAGAGGGGGCGGGGGCGAAAAACTGTTTTTT.

This clonotype was seen a handful of times. V gene TRBV6-1 combines with J gene TRBJ1-1, with no clear D. The germline V gene encodes CDR1 MNHNS and CDR2 SASEGT. The CDR3 contains 10 residues. Trimming took off 6 bases at V and 9 bases at J, with 8 bases between the two ends. The CDR3 sequence: CASRENQAFF. The DNA for the CDR3 is TGTGCCAGCAGAGAGAACCAAGCTTTCTTT.

This clonotype counts as medium-sized. The chain recombines TRBV11-3 with TRBJ2-5; D possibly corresponds to TRBD2 (6 bases). The germline gives CDR1 SGHNT, CDR2 YENEEA. The CDR3 extends over 14 amino acids. V gave up 2 bases and J gave up 5 bases, with 12 bases separating them. CDR3 residues: CASSLRSGRETQYF. The CDR3 DNA reads TGTGCCAGCAGCTTACGTAGCGGTCGGGAGACCCAGTACTTC.

In its sample, this clonotype was seen a few times. This chain links TRBV6-5 with TRBJ2-1; the D call may be TRBD1 or TRBD2 (6 bases each). The closer fit of TRBJ2-7 to the DNA end suggests the J call may be wrong. The CDR3 length is 16 residues. Germline CDR1 and CDR2: MNHEY and SVGAGI. CDR3 nucleotides: TGTGCCAGCACTTCACGACGGACTACAAGGGACAATGAGCAGTACTTC. Translation: CASTSRRTTRDNEQYF.

This clonotype rates as medium-sized (0.01 to 0.1%). CDR3 amino acids: CASSPRPGQGGNEQFF. Here the CDR3 DNA reads TGTGCCAGCAGCCCAAGGCCGGGACAGGGGGGCAATGAGCAGTTCTTC. This chain uses TRBV7-6 with TRBJ2-1, with TRBD1 matching over 11 bases. The CDR3 runs 16 residues. J was trimmed by 6 bases and V by 5 bases; bases with no gene match: 9. The V gene's germline CDR1 is SGHVS and CDR2 FNYEAQ.

This clonotype was observed many times. The J gene is TRBJ2-5, the V gene TRBV7-8; TRBD2 matches at 8 bases. The DNA end is more similar to TRBJ2-7, so the J call may be wrong. The CDR3 contains 15 residues. The germline V gene encodes CDR1 SGHVS and CDR2 FQNEAQ. The CDR3 DNA reads as TGTGCCAGCAGCTGGGCCTTCGGGAGGGCCTACGAGCAGTACTTC. It yields the protein CASSWAFGRAYEQYF.